The clone carrying this TCR beta chain was found a few times. Its target is unknown. TCRdb's table, derived via immunoSEQ multiplex PCR, lists solely in-frame clones and lacks some. The sample shows some 150,000 clones, more than 90% of them seen only once. Second doses at about 4 or about 12 weeks were pooled. Germline values: CDR1 ENHRY, CDR2 SYGVKD. The CDR3 length is 14 residues. V lost 11 bases and J lost 7; bases outside the gene matches: 16. The data stem from a study of T cell responses to AZD1222 COVID-19 vaccine. Whole-study findings and limits: Targets within unmutated variant regions were reportedly found for nearly half of spike-specific TCRs. A mostly white British donor set with more females was recruited, and clonal diversity was possibly underestimated. Sampled repertoires all dated from after the peak T cell response.

Sequences were derived from peripheral blood, sampled 28 days after the second AZD1222 dose. The chain is built from TRBV10-3 and TRBJ1-2, with TRBD1 matching 7 bases. This receptor was obtained from an adult who received the AZD1222 COVID-19 vaccine. The chain's CDR3 is CAVAEGQISSGYTF. The DNA for the CDR3 is TGTGCCGTTGCCGAGGGACAGATCTCATCTGGCTACACCTTC.